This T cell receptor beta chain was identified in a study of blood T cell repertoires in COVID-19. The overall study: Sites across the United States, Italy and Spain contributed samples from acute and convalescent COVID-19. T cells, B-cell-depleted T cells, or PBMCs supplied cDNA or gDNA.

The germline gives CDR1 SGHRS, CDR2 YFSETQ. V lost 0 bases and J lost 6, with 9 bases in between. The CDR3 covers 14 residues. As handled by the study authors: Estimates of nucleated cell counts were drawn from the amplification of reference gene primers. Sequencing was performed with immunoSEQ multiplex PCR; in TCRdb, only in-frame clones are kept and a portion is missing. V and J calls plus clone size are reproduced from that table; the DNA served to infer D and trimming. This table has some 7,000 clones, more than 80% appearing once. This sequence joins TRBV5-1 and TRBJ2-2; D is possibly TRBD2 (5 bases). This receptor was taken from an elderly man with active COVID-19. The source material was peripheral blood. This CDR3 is CASSLGLGAGELFF. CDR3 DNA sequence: TGCGCCAGCAGCTTGGGACTCGGGGCCGGGGAGCTGTTTTTT.